This paragraph reports one T cell receptor beta chain. The entry originates in a study of blood T cell repertoires in COVID-19. Overall study context: Sites across the United States, Italy and Spain contributed samples from acute and convalescent COVID-19. T cells, B-cell-depleted T cells, or PBMCs supplied cDNA or gDNA.

Study processing details: Amplification of reference gene primers was used by the study to estimate nucleated cell counts. TCRdb's copy holds only in-frame clones and misses some; the assay was immunoSEQ multiplex PCR. V, J and clone size are taken as reported in that table, and D and trimming were inferred from the DNA itself. The sample records about 58,000 clones, more than 80% being singletons. Germline CDR1 LNHDA, CDR2 SQIVND (reference sequence). There are 16 residues in the CDR3. Germline trimming cut 5 bases from V and 6 bases from J; bases unmatched to any gene: 11. This TCR was sampled from a man in his 60s with acute or convalescent COVID-19. Material for sequencing was peripheral blood. The V call is TRBV19, the J call TRBJ2-1, with 9 nucleotides matching TRBD1. The CDR3 nucleotides read TGTGCCAGTAGTGAACTGGGGGACAGGGTTACCAATGAGCAGTTCTTC. Its protein is CASSELGDRVTNEQFF. Supplemented by reference TRBV19 and TRBJ2-1, the full variable domain reads DGGITQSPKYLFRKEGQNVTLSCEQNLNHDAMYWYRQDPGQGLRLIYYSQIVNDFQKGDIAEGYSVSREKKESFPLTVTSAQKNPTAFYLCASSELGDRVTNEQFFGPGTRLTVL.